One sample yielded the 22 T cell receptor beta chains listed below, sequenced in a study of cytomegalovirus exposure and HLA in healthy donors. It was with 60 Vbeta and 13 Jbeta primers that the PCR ran. Profiled with immunoSEQ multiplex PCR; TCRdb holds only in-frame clones, not every one. The sample carries approximately 190,000 clones, roughly 76% recorded once. Sequenced material: PBMCs. These receptors all stem from a middle-aged man in good health and CMV-seropositive.

In the case of this clone: Relative to the germline gene, one junction end is altered; a read error may explain this. The gene calls are TRBV7-9 and TRBJ2-5; 9 nucleotides match TRBD2. CDR3 length: 15 amino acids. Germline-derived CDR1 and CDR2 are SEHNR and FQNEAQ (reference sequence). The CDR3 coding sequence is TGTGCCAGCACCTTAACCGCTAGCGGGGAAGAGACCCAGTACTTC. Translated, it gives CASTLTASGEETQYF.

The V gene is TRBV19, the J gene TRBJ2-7; 7 bases are a match to TRBD1. This CDR3 contains 14 residues. Trimming took 6 bases from V and 2 from J; bases not matched to a gene: 7. In germline, CDR1 is LNHDA, CDR2 SQIVND (reference sequence). CDR3 sequence reads: CASRMDRSAYEQYF. DNA of the CDR3: TGTGCCAGTAGAATGGACAGGAGTGCCTACGAGCAGTACTTC.

This clone came up a few times. The chain links TRBV10-3 to TRBJ1-1, with 8 bases lining up with TRBD1. CDR1 is ENHRY and CDR2 is SYGVKD in the germline V gene. V lost 6 bases to trimming and J lost 1 base; unmatched junction nucleotides: 10. CDR3 length: 16 residues. The CDR3 DNA sequence: TGTGCCATCAGGAGGACAGGGATAGGAGGGAACACTGAAGCTTTCTTT. This gives the protein CAIRRTGIGGNTEAFF.

CDR3 sequence: CASSVARGLRRSEQFF. The DNA for the CDR3 is TGTGCCAGCAGCGTTGCCCGCGGGCTTAGAAGAAGCGAGCAGTTCTTC. This chain uses TRBV14 with TRBJ2-1, with a weak D call TRBD2 (5 bases). This CDR3 comprises 16 residues. Trimming shortened V by 5 bases and J by 10 bases, and 24 bases separated the two germline ends. Germline assignment: CDR1 SGHDN and CDR2 FVKESK.

This rearrangement joins TRBV7-2 to TRBJ2-1, with 7 bases lining up with TRBD2. The CDR3 is made up of 14 amino acids. Germline V CDR1 and CDR2: SGHTA, FQGNSA. The V segment lost 7 bases and the J segment 6 bases; nucleotides outside the gene matches: 9. CDR3 DNA sequence: TGTGCCAGCAAACCGGCAGGGAGGGCCAATGAGCAGTTCTTC. Protein sequence: CASKPAGRANEQFF. The full variable domain, with the rest looked up from reference TRBV7-2 and TRBJ2-1, is GAGVSQSPSNKVTEKGKDVELRCDPISGHTALYWYRQSLGQGLEFLIYFQGNSAPDKSGLPSDRFSAERTGGSVSTLTIQRTQQEDSAVYLCASKPAGRANEQFFGPGTRLTVL.

This clone was counted between two and nine times. The chain links TRBV28 to TRBJ1-2, with D tentatively TRBD1 (5 bases). Germline CDR1 MDHEN, CDR2 SYDVKM. This CDR3 is 14 amino acids long. V was cut by 1 base and J by 6 bases, with 12 bases left in between. The CDR3 bases are TGTGCCAGCAGTTTATCCACCGGGGGGGATGGCTACACCTTC. This codes for CASSLSTGGDGYTF.

This clone was seen more than once but under ten times. The chain recombines TRBV5-1 with TRBJ2-7, with 9 bases identical to TRBD1. Germline loops: CDR1 SGHRS, CDR2 YFSETQ. The CDR3 is made up of 14 amino acids. The V gene end was trimmed by 4 bases and the J gene end by 1 base; junction bases not matched to a gene: 3. The CDR3 region has the DNA TGCGCCAGCAGCCCGGGACAGGGATCCTACGAGCAGTACTTC. Translating gives CASSPGQGSYEQYF.

In its sample, this clone was seen a few times. J is TRBJ2-7 and V is TRBV19; 9 bases are a match to TRBD1. The junction had 4 bases not matched to a gene; V was cut back by 4 bases and J by 3 bases. The CDR3 consists of 14 residues. Germline CDR1 reads LNHDA; CDR2 reads SQIVND (reference sequence). The CDR3 DNA reads as TGTGCCAGTAGTAGAGTGACAGGGGGCTACGAGCAGTACTTC. Its protein is CASSRVTGGYEQYF.

This chain links TRBV29-1 with TRBJ2-5; TRBD1 might be the D (5 bases). The better agreement between TRBJ2-7 and the DNA end casts doubt on the J call. CDR3 length: 11 residues. CDR1 and CDR2 from the germline V gene are SQVTM and ANQGSEA. The CDR3 reads CSVEDKYEQYF. The CDR3 DNA reads as TGCAGCGTTGAGGACAAGTACGAGCAGTACTTC.

V is TRBV10-3 and J is TRBJ1-2; D might be TRBD1 (6 bases). The CDR3 is 13 residues long. Trimming took 4 bases from V and 2 from J, leaving 8 bases between them. CDR1 ENHRY and CDR2 SYGVKD come from the germline V gene. The CDR3 coding sequence is TGTGCCATCAGTGTTGACAGGAACTATGGCTACACCTTC. Protein: CAISVDRNYGYTF.

The chain recombines TRBV20-1 with TRBJ1-4; maybe TRBD1 (6 bases). The CDR3 loop spans 11 amino acids. V lost 6 bases and J 12 bases, leaving 14 bases between the germline ends. Germline values: CDR1 DFQATT, CDR2 SNEGSKA (reference sequence). CDR3 sequence: CSALKGEQLFF. As DNA, the CDR3 is TGCAGTGCCCTAAAGGGGGAGCAACTGTTTTTT.

Only one count was recorded for this clone. V is TRBV6-1 and J is TRBJ2-1, with TRBD2 as a possible D gene (5 bases). The CDR3 extends over 14 amino acids. Trimming cost V 3 bases and J 7 bases, with 13 bases left between them. The V gene's germline CDR1 is MNHNS and CDR2 SASEGT. The CDR3 protein is CASSENLRVNEQFF. The CDR3 bases are TGTGCCAGCAGTGAGAATTTGAGGGTGAATGAGCAGTTCTTC.

The rearrangement links TRBV10-3 to TRBJ2-7; weak D call: TRBD1 (6 bases). CDR1 and CDR2 from the germline V gene are ENHRY and SYGVKD. CDR3 length: 13 amino acids. Trimming left V 4 bases short and J 5 bases short, with 12 bases between. CDR3 sequence reads: CAISGGHGHEQYF. The CDR3 DNA is TGTGCCATCAGTGGGGGACACGGCCACGAGCAGTACTTC.

A few counts support this clone. This chain connects TRBV27 to TRBJ1-5; no clear D. The CDR3 has 13 amino acids. Trimming removed 5 bases at V and 0 bases at J, with 5 bases between. Germline CDR1 is MNHEY and CDR2 is SMNVEV (reference sequence). The CDR3 is CASSSSSNQPQHF. In DNA, the CDR3 is TGTGCCAGCAGTAGTAGTAGCAATCAGCCCCAGCATTTT.

This clone came up a few times. The rearrangement links TRBV27 to TRBJ1-5; D gene unclear. The CDR3 totals 14 residues. V was pared by 0 bases and J by 9 bases, with 12 bases between. CDR1 is MNHEY, CDR2 SMNVEV, per germline (reference sequence). CDR3 nucleotides: TGTGCCAGCAGTTTATCGAAATACAGTCGGCCCCAGCATTTT. Amino acids: CASSLSKYSRPQHF.

This clone was counted between two and nine times. V usage is TRBV4-1 and J usage is TRBJ2-2, with 7 bases that match TRBD2. This CDR3 comprises 15 residues. CDR1 and CDR2 from the germline V gene are MGHRA and YSYEKL. The V segment lost 0 bases and the J segment 9 bases; nucleotides outside the gene matches: 7. CDR3 sequence (DNA): TGCGCCAGCAGCCAAGAAGAGCGGGGCTATCGGGAGCTGTTTTTT. This sequence encodes CASSQEERGYRELFF.

This chain links TRBV30 with TRBJ1-3; no clear D. Germline lookup yields CDR1 GTSNPN and CDR2 SVGIG (reference sequence). V lost 4 bases, J lost 0 bases, and 13 bases lay in between. This CDR3 spans 15 amino acids. DNA for the CDR3: TGTGCCTGGAATCGACGGACTAGCTCTGGAAACACCATATATTTT. The encoded protein is CAWNRRTSSGNTIYF.

This clone was counted once. This chain joins TRBV7-9 and TRBJ1-2; D unclear. The germline CDR1 and CDR2 sequences are SEHNR and FQNEAQ (reference sequence). With 4 bases removed from V and 4 bases from J, the gap between germline ends came to 10 bases. The CDR3 has 13 amino acids. CDR3 amino acids: CASSSDGAYGYTF. The CDR3 DNA is TGTGCCAGCAGCTCCGACGGAGCCTATGGCTACACCTTC.

A remark on this clone: Sequence at one end of the junction differs from germline and may be a read error. The chain has TRBV9 and TRBJ1-3; D uncertain. Germline V gene data show CDR1 as SGDLS and CDR2 as YYNGEE. The CDR3 runs 16 residues. The CDR3 bases are TGTGCCAGCAGCGTAGAATGGGGTCGGACTGGAAACGCCATATATTTT. Protein: CASSVEWGRTGNAIYF. Variable domain in full (rest from reference TRBV9 and TRBJ1-3): DSGVTQTPKHLITATGQRVTLRCSPRSGDLSVYWYQQSLDQGLQFLIQYYNGEERAKGNILERFSAQQFPDLHSELNLSSLELGDSALYFCASSVEWGRTGNAIYFGEGSWLTVV.

This chain connects TRBV11-2 to TRBJ1-2, with a weak D call TRBD1 (6 bases). V was shortened by 5 bases and J by 8 bases, with 24 bases between the two germline ends. The CDR3 covers 16 residues. Looked up from germline, CDR1 is SGHAT and CDR2 is FQNNGV. The CDR3 loop reads CASSPNPSGGARGYTF. In nucleotides, the CDR3 is TGTGCCAGCAGCCCAAACCCGAGTGGGGGGGCAAGGGGCTACACCTTC.

This chain uses TRBV7-6 with TRBJ1-2; D is ambiguous. Trimming removed 6 bases at V and 3 bases at J, with 11 bases between. The CDR3 has 13 amino acids. Germline assignment: CDR1 SGHVS and CDR2 FNYEAQ. The CDR3 is CASSGGRDYGYTF. In DNA, the CDR3 is TGTGCCAGCAGTGGAGGGCGGGACTATGGCTACACCTTC. Supplemented by reference TRBV7-6 and TRBJ1-2, the full variable domain reads GAGVSQSPRYKVTKRGQDVALRCDPISGHVSLYWYRQALGQGPEFLTYFNYEAQQDKSGLPNDRFSAERPEGSISTLTIQRTEQRDSAMYRCASSGGRDYGYTFGSGTRLTVV.

This chain uses TRBV29-1 with TRBJ2-7, with D possibly TRBD1 on 6 matching bases. Trimming removed 7 bases from V and 5 bases from J, with 12 bases in between. Germline V lookup: CDR1 SQVTM, CDR2 ANQGSEA. The CDR3 consists of 11 residues. The CDR3 nucleotides read TGCAGCGGCCAACAGGGAGACGAGCAGTACTTC. It codes for CSGQQGDEQYF.